The 3 T cell receptor beta chains listed next were all sequenced from one sample in a study of patients and donors after allogeneic stem cell transplantation. Using its own MiXCR run on the RT-PCR reads, TCRdb lists one record per CDR3 protein. Among about a million distinct CDR3 sequences, more than 15% were seen once, and the ten largest hold roughly 6%. The material sequenced was blood, either unsorted or a sorted T cell fraction (not recorded which). The receptors were sampled from a human donor who was either an allogeneic HSCT recipient or a stem cell or donor lymphocyte infusion donor (not recorded which). It is not recorded whose cells these are; they may come from a transplant donor.

This clonotype was recorded a few times. This sequence joins TRBV12-3 or TRBV12-4 and TRBJ1-5, with TRBD1 identical over 8 bases. With 5 bases clipped from V and 0 bases from J, the junction kept 3 bases outside the gene matches. The CDR3 is 15 residues long. CDR3 DNA: TGTGCCAGCAGTAAGACAGGGGATAGCAATCAGCCCCAGCATTTT. It specifies CASSKTGDSNQPQHF.

This clonotype was recorded a few times. V gene TRBV11-2 combines with J gene TRBJ2-1, with D tentatively TRBD2 (5 bases). Germline-derived CDR1 and CDR2 are SGHAT and FQNNGV. The CDR3 extends over 14 amino acids. Between the trimmed V and J ends, which lost 6 bases and 5 bases, there was a span of 14 bases. CDR3 sequence (DNA): TGTGCCAGCAGTGTCCCTGGACTCAACAATGAGCAGTTCTTC. Amino acid sequence: CASSVPGLNNEQFF.

This clonotype was seen a handful of times. V usage is TRBV13 and J usage is TRBJ2-2; perhaps TRBD1 as D (6 bases). CDR1 PRHDT and CDR2 FYEKMQ come from the germline V gene (reference sequence). The CDR3 totals 12 residues. V was cut by 8 bases and J by 8 bases, with 12 bases left in between. The CDR3 nucleotides are TGTGCCAGCGGTCTGGGACATGGGGAGCTGTTTTTT. Translating it yields CASGLGHGELFF.